The clone carrying this T cell receptor beta chain was counted a single time. Original methodology: Reference gene primer amplification in the assay estimated nucleated cell counts. Profiling relied on immunoSEQ multiplex PCR, and the TCRdb table lists in-frame clones only, not all of them. The DNA gave D and trimming, while V, J and clone size come from that table. The sample includes 70,000 or so clones, under 85% of them seen just once. These data belong to a study of blood T cell repertoires in COVID-19. Seattle researchers signed up patients amid active infection and tracked them longitudinally. Per the germline V gene, CDR1 is SGHTA and CDR2 is FQGTGA. V shed 4 bases, J shed 9 bases, and the junction held 15 bases outside the gene matches. The CDR3 totals 16 residues.

The sequenced sample consisted of peripheral blood. This receptor was taken from a man between 60 and 70 years old with COVID-19, enrolled during active disease. The chain uses TRBV7-3 and TRBJ2-1; 7 bases are a match to TRBD2. CDR3 sequence: CASSSPGAGDVGEQFF. CDR3 DNA: TGTGCCAGCAGCTCTCCAGGTGCGGGAGATGTAGGTGAGCAGTTCTTC.